This TCR beta chain is drawn from a study of blood T cell repertoires in COVID-19. Study background: Whether acute or convalescent, the COVID-19 samples came from the United States, Italy and Spain. PBMCs, B-cell-depleted T cells, or T cells were the source of the cDNA or gDNA that made up the material.

This clone was seen once. In the source study's methods: Nucleated cell number was recorded as an estimate derived from reference gene primer amplification. This table comes from immunoSEQ multiplex PCR, and its TCRdb copy is limited to in-frame clones, with some not included. The V and J calls and clone size are taken from that table; D and trimming were inferred from the DNA. The sample includes more than 35,000 clones, 89% seen only once; the top ten take around 6.2%. The receptor was derived from a human donor in a cohort sampled during active COVID-19. The specimen was peripheral blood.

The CDR3 loop is CASQGQGLGEKLFF. CDR3 in DNA: TGTGCCAGCCAAGGCCAGGGGCTAGGGGAAAAACTGTTTTTT. The J gene is TRBJ1-4, the V gene TRBV5-6; D may be TRBD1 (6 bases). Germline V gene lookup returns CDR1 SGHDT and CDR2 YYEEEE. The CDR3 contains 14 residues. Trimming removed 7 bases at V and 8 bases at J, with 18 bases between.